The 27 T cell receptor beta chains in this list originate from one sample, sequenced in a study of CD8+ T cells in alopecia areata. As to treatment: oral pan-JAK inhibitor, 5-10 mg twice daily. RNA extraction was followed by reverse transcription into cDNA, which acted as the sequencing template. Clones were read by immunoSEQ multiplex PCR, and TCRdb kept only the in-frame ones, dropping some. In the table there are about 200,000 clones, 35% to 40% of which are singletons. Source: CD4+ T cells sorted from blood, taken at approximately week 30, from a patient treated with tofacitinib. These receptor sequences come from a human donor with alopecia areata.

This chain joins TRBV7-9 and TRBJ2-3, with D possibly matching TRBD1 (6 bases). Germline CDR1 is SEHNR and CDR2 is FQNEAQ (reference sequence). Trimming removed 2 bases from V and 2 bases from J, with 14 bases in between. The CDR3 consists of 16 residues. CDR3: CASSLSGNRVTDTQYF. DNA of the CDR3: TGTGCCAGCAGCTTATCGGGGAACAGGGTCACAGATACGCAGTATTTT.

The chain recombines TRBV4-2 with TRBJ2-3; TRBD2 matches at 8 bases. Germline trimming cut 1 base from V and 5 bases from J; bases unmatched to any gene: 11. CDR3 length: 17 residues. The germline V gene has CDR1 LGHNA and CDR2 YNFKEQ. DNA of the CDR3: TGTGCCAGCAGCCAAGCCCTGGGACTAGTGGCTGGAGATACGCAGTATTTT. This gives the protein CASSQALGLVAGDTQYF.

The V gene is TRBV6-1, the J gene TRBJ2-1, with 9 bases lining up with TRBD2. This CDR3 contains 15 residues. In germline, CDR1 is MNHNS, CDR2 SASEGT. V lost 6 bases, J lost 9 bases, and 12 bases stayed unmatched. CDR3 residues: CASSSLAGPSGEQFF. CDR3 DNA: TGTGCCAGCAGCTCCCTAGCGGGGCCTAGTGGTGAGCAGTTCTTC.

This clone was counted a few times. In DNA, the CDR3 is TGTGCCAGCAGCGTACGGGACCCAGGCTCCTACAATGAGCAGTTCTTC. Its protein is CASSVRDPGSYNEQFF. This chain joins TRBV7-9 and TRBJ2-1; either TRBD1 or TRBD2 may fit D (5 bases each). V was clipped by 5 bases and J by 0 bases, with 14 bases between them. This CDR3 region has 16 residues. In germline, CDR1 is SEHNR, CDR2 FQNEAQ (reference sequence).

The genes are TRBV6-1 and TRBJ1-2; TRBD1 aligns across 8 bases. Germline CDR1 MNHNS, CDR2 SASEGT. Trimming cost V 0 bases and J 3 bases; bases outside gene matches: 6. The CDR3 covers 16 residues. The CDR3, as DNA: TGTGCCAGCAGTGAAGCAGCCAGGGGGCGCGACTATGGCTACACCTTC. Residues: CASSEAARGRDYGYTF.

The DNA of the CDR3 is TGTGCCAGCATGGTACAGGTCTTGTCTGGAAACACCATATATTTT. Protein product: CASMVQVLSGNTIYF. The V and J genes are TRBV2 and TRBJ1-3, with D perhaps matching TRBD1 (5 bases). The V gene lost 7 bases and the J gene lost 1 base, with 14 bases spanning the gap. The CDR3 is 15 amino acids. Germline values: CDR1 SNHLY, CDR2 FYNNEI.

This chain links TRBV7-9 with TRBJ2-7; no firm D call. The CDR3 covers 12 residues. V gave up 5 bases and J gave up 1 base, with 6 bases separating them. Germline V gives CDR1 SEHNR, CDR2 FQNEAQ (reference sequence). The CDR3 is CASSKGSYEQYF. The CDR3 region has the DNA TGTGCCAGCAGCAAAGGGTCCTACGAGCAGTACTTC.

The V gene is TRBV4-1, the J gene TRBJ1-2; 10 positions agree with TRBD1. J was trimmed by 3 bases and V by 3 bases; bases with no gene match: 4. Per the germline V gene, CDR1 is MGHRA and CDR2 is YSYEKL. The CDR3 length is 15 residues. Written as DNA, the CDR3 is TGCGCCAGCAGCCAGGGGGACAGGGGTGACTATGGCTACACCTTC. It encodes CASSQGDRGDYGYTF.

V usage is TRBV2 and J usage is TRBJ2-1, with 8 bases lining up with TRBD2. The CDR3 loop spans 14 amino acids. V lost 6 bases and J lost 5; bases outside the gene matches: 6. The germline V gene encodes CDR1 SNHLY and CDR2 FYNNEI. The CDR3 loop reads CASSTRGADNEQFF. DNA for the CDR3: TGTGCCAGCAGCACGCGGGGGGCCGACAATGAGCAGTTCTTC.

The chain is built from TRBV4-2 and TRBJ1-5; 8 nucleotides align to TRBD1. J gave up 1 base and V 1 base, and 3 bases lay outside the gene matches. Germline V lookup: CDR1 LGHNA, CDR2 YNFKEQ. There are 16 residues in the CDR3. The CDR3 reads CASSQVTGASNQPQHF. The CDR3 nucleotides are TGTGCCAGCAGCCAAGTGACAGGGGCAAGCAATCAGCCCCAGCATTTT.

This sequence joins TRBV11-2 and TRBJ2-5; D may be TRBD1 or TRBD2 (5 bases each). Germline values: CDR1 SGHAT, CDR2 FQNNGV. Deletions cut 5 bases from V and 4 bases from J, with 14 bases between. There are 14 residues in the CDR3. The CDR3 reads CASSQGTGVETQYF. In DNA form, the CDR3 reads TGTGCCAGCAGCCAGGGCACCGGGGTAGAGACCCAGTACTTC.

The chain carries TRBV7-9 and TRBJ2-7; 7 bases match TRBD1. Germline trimming cut 4 bases from V and 3 bases from J; bases unmatched to any gene: 9. The CDR3 length is 15 residues. Germline V gene sequence: CDR1 SEHNR, CDR2 FQNEAQ (reference sequence). The CDR3 loop reads CASSSVDRERYEQYF. In DNA, the CDR3 is TGTGCCAGCAGCTCCGTAGACAGGGAACGCTACGAGCAGTACTTC.

This clone has a handful of counts. V and J are TRBV11-2 and TRBJ2-1, with a tentative D call TRBD2 (5 bases). The germline V gene encodes CDR1 SGHAT and CDR2 FQNNGV. V was trimmed by 5 bases and J by 1 base, leaving 12 bases between them. The CDR3 covers 15 residues. Written as DNA, the CDR3 is TGTGCCAGCAGCGGACTGACGGGATCCTACAATGAGCAGTTCTTC. Encoded protein: CASSGLTGSYNEQFF.

This clone was seen a few times. The rearrangement uses TRBV18 and TRBJ2-7, with 7 bases matching TRBD1. V lost 0 bases and J lost 6; bases outside the gene matches: 8. Germline V gene sequence: CDR1 KGHSH, CDR2 LQKENI. This CDR3 has 15 residues. In nucleotides, the CDR3 is TGTGCCAGCTCACCACCGGGGCAGGGGGTAGGCGAGCAGTACTTC. Protein product: CASSPPGQGVGEQYF.

The chain joins TRBV30 to TRBJ2-1; TRBD1 matches at 11 bases. The CDR3 is 15 residues long. Germline V gene data show CDR1 as GTSNPN and CDR2 as SVGIG (reference sequence). V shed 2 bases, J shed 7 bases, and the junction held 7 bases outside the gene matches. The CDR3 here is CAWSRKGQGANEQFF. The CDR3 bases are TGTGCCTGGAGTAGAAAAGGACAGGGGGCAAATGAGCAGTTCTTC.

The V and J genes are TRBV6-5 and TRBJ2-7; D may match TRBD1 or TRBD2 (5 bases each). Trimming took off 0 bases at V and 4 bases at J, with 16 bases between the two ends. CDR1 is MNHEY and CDR2 is SVGAGI in the germline V gene. There are 16 residues in the CDR3. This CDR3 is CASSYSGRGRGYEQYF. The CDR3 DNA sequence: TGTGCCAGCAGTTACTCGGGACGGGGCCGCGGGTACGAGCAGTACTTC.

The chain has TRBV29-1 and TRBJ2-3, with 8 bases fitting TRBD2. CDR1 and CDR2 from the germline V gene are SQVTM and ANQGSEA. Trimming removed 6 bases from V and 4 bases from J; junction bases left unmatched: 15. CDR3 size: 16 residues. CDR3 sequence: CSVPGLAKRRADTQYF. In DNA form, the CDR3 reads TGCAGCGTCCCCGGACTAGCAAAAAGGCGAGCAGATACGCAGTATTTT.

V gene TRBV9 combines with J gene TRBJ1-2, with a possible D match to TRBD1 (6 bases). Looked up from germline, CDR1 is SGDLS and CDR2 is YYNGEE. Trimming pared 0 bases from V and 5 bases from J, leaving 14 bases between. This CDR3 is built from 15 residues. CDR3 sequence (DNA): TGTGCCAGCAGCGTAGAGGGCAGGGGAGAGTATGGCTACACCTTC. This sequence encodes CASSVEGRGEYGYTF.

J is TRBJ2-7 and V is TRBV15; no firm D call. CDR1 and CDR2 from the germline V gene are LNHNV and YYDKDF (reference sequence). The CDR3 runs 14 residues. The V and J ends lost 4 bases and 2 bases respectively, with 12 bases between them. The chain's CDR3 is CATSTPTRAYEQYF. DNA for the CDR3: TGTGCCACCAGCACTCCTACGCGAGCCTACGAGCAGTACTTC.

The chain combines TRBV29-1 with TRBJ1-1, with 7 bases identical to TRBD1. The J segment lost 2 bases and the V segment lost 5 bases, leaving 8 bases of the junction unmatched. Germline CDR1 and CDR2: SQVTM and ANQGSEA. This CDR3 is built from 14 residues. This CDR3 reads CSVTGARGNTEAFF. DNA of the CDR3: TGCAGCGTTACAGGGGCTAGGGGTAACACTGAAGCTTTCTTT.

This clone appeared a few times. The chain couples TRBV11-2 to TRBJ1-6, with D possibly matching TRBD1 (5 bases). Per germline, CDR1 SGHAT and CDR2 FQNNGV. There are 15 residues in the CDR3. V lost 3 bases and J 2 bases, leaving 8 bases between the germline ends. CDR3 bases: TGTGCCAGCAGCTTGTGGGGGACCTATAATTCACCCCTCCACTTT. Protein product: CASSLWGTYNSPLHF.

The chain couples TRBV29-1 to TRBJ2-2; TRBD1 matches at 8 bases. After removal of 7 bases from V and 0 bases from J, the junction contained 4 bases not matched to a gene. CDR1 is SQVTM, CDR2 ANQGSEA, per germline. The CDR3 has 14 residues. The CDR3 loop reads CSAMTGANTGELFF. The DNA for the CDR3 is TGCAGCGCAATGACAGGGGCGAACACCGGGGAGCTGTTTTTT.

This chain connects TRBV18 to TRBJ2-1; TRBD2 is a possible D gene (5 bases). Between the trimmed V and J ends, which lost 1 base and 12 bases, there was a span of 19 bases. CDR1 KGHSH and CDR2 LQKENI come from the germline V gene. The CDR3 is 15 residues long. The CDR3 loop is CASSPLAIEGHGQFF. CDR3 sequence (DNA): TGTGCCAGCTCACCACTAGCGATCGAGGGTCATGGGCAGTTCTTC.

This clone came up once. V and J are TRBV9 and TRBJ1-2, with TRBD1 matching 11 bases. The V and J ends lost 7 bases and 4 bases, in that order; junction bases with no gene match: 0. Germline CDR1 is SGDLS and CDR2 is YYNGEE. The CDR3 spans 12 residues. Written as DNA, the CDR3 is TGTGCCAGCGGGACAGGGGGCTATGGCTACACCTTC. Translation gives CASGTGGYGYTF. The full variable domain, with the rest looked up from reference TRBV9 and TRBJ1-2, is DSGVTQTPKHLITATGQRVTLRCSPRSGDLSVYWYQQSLDQGLQFLIQYYNGEERAKGNILERFSAQQFPDLHSELNLSSLELGDSALYFCASGTGGYGYTFGSGTRLTVV.

J is TRBJ1-1 and V is TRBV30; no clear D gene. This CDR3 comprises 13 residues. V was pared by 4 bases and J by 5 bases, with 14 bases between. The germline gives CDR1 GTSNPN, CDR2 SVGIG (reference sequence). CDR3 protein: CAWNLRRRTEAFF. CDR3 bases: TGTGCCTGGAACCTACGACGGAGGACTGAAGCTTTCTTT.

This clone was counted at least ten times. The identical CDR3 is also encoded by other nucleotide sequences in the sample. The chain joins TRBV20-1 to TRBJ2-1; D is unclear. V lost 2 bases, J lost 6 bases, and 5 bases lay in between. The CDR3 covers 11 residues. Per the germline V gene, CDR1 is DFQATT and CDR2 is SNEGSKA (reference sequence). CDR3 nucleotides: TGCAGTGCTAGATGGCTCAATGAGCAGTTCTTC. Its translation is CSARWLNEQFF.

The chain is built from TRBV25-1 and TRBJ1-1; 7 bases are shared with TRBD1. CDR1 MGHDK and CDR2 SYGVNS come from the germline V gene. Unmatched junction bases numbered 7, after V lost 7 bases and J lost 5 bases. This CDR3 is 13 amino acids long. The CDR3 loop is CASKDRASTEAFF. The CDR3 bases are TGTGCCAGCAAAGACAGGGCCTCGACTGAAGCTTTCTTT.